One and the same sample provided the 2 T cell receptor beta chains below, sequenced in a study of blood T cell repertoires in COVID-19. The protocol was immunoSEQ multiplex PCR, while the TCRdb copy is restricted to in-frame clones and leaves out a portion. Here the sample spans under 100,000 clones, around four fifths being singletons. Input material: peripheral blood. The receptors stem from a man between 50 and 59 years old with acute or convalescent COVID-19.

CDR3 sequence (DNA): TGTGCCAGTACTTCGCGCAGGGGCGGATTCGGCTACACCTTC. Amino acids: CASTSRRGGFGYTF. The V call is TRBV19, the J call TRBJ1-2; a possible D gene is TRBD1 (6 bases). Germline CDR1 is LNHDA and CDR2 is SQIVND (reference sequence). V lost 7 bases and J lost 8, with 20 bases in between. This CDR3 region has 14 residues.

The chain couples TRBV3-1 (or the pseudogene TRBV3-2) to TRBJ1-6; 11 bases fit TRBD1. Germline CDR1 is LGHDT and CDR2 is YNNKEL (reference sequence). This CDR3 contains 21 residues. V lost 4 bases and J lost 5; bases outside the gene matches: 19. CDR3 residues: CASSRKINAYWDRGNNSPLHF. The DNA of the CDR3 is TGTGCCAGCAGCCGCAAAATAAACGCGTATTGGGACAGGGGGAATAATTCACCCCTCCACTTT.